This T cell receptor beta chain comes out of a study of blood T cell repertoires in COVID-19. The V end was cut by 4 bases, the J end by 5 bases, with 14 bases between. This CDR3 has 14 amino acids. The germline V gene encodes CDR1 SEHNR and CDR2 FQNEAQ (reference sequence). Some clones are missing from TCRdb's copy, which holds only in-frame ones; the method was immunoSEQ multiplex PCR. The sample consists of over 85,000 clones, approximately 89% of them appearing once. This clone was found a few times. The genes are TRBV7-9 and TRBJ2-5; the D gene is possibly TRBD1 (6 bases). The specimen was peripheral blood. This sequence originates from a human donor with acute or convalescent COVID-19. The donor label of this sample is uncertain. The CDR3, as DNA: TGTGCCAGCAGCTCGGGACAAAAAGGGGAGACCCAGTACTTC. Translation: CASSSGQKGETQYF.